This T cell receptor (beta chain) comes out of a study of naive and memory T cell subsets. Findings and caveats of the study: The power law exponent of TCR abundance differed between naive and memory cells.

For this clonotype: The antigen is unknown.

Two oligonucleotides, mixed equimolar, formed the beta constant-region primer covering TRBC1 and TRBC2. Ligation attached a single-stranded oligonucleotide with a 12-nucleotide UMI and the SP2 primer to the cDNA 3' end. Ligated cDNA was amplified by four rounds of PCR with nested alpha and beta constant-region primers and SP2. TCRdb fed the UMI-ligation and nested PCR reads into MiXCR, producing one record per CDR3 protein. The repertoire holds 77,000 or so distinct CDR3 sequences, with roughly 13% as singletons. This CDR3 contains 15 residues. The germline CDR1 and CDR2 sequences are SGHAT and FQNNGV. V lost 1 base and J lost 4, with 11 bases in between.

V and J are TRBV11-2 and TRBJ2-1; D possibly corresponds to TRBD2 (5 bases). Material: central memory CD4+ T cells from blood. The source is a human donor in good health. The CDR3 is CASSLALAGYNEQFF. In DNA form, the CDR3 reads TGTGCCAGCAGCTTAGCCCTAGCCGGATACAATGAGCAGTTCTTC.